What follows are 16 T cell receptor beta chains derived from one specimen sequenced in a study of early T cells in non-severe SARS-CoV-2 infection. TCRdb reprocessed the 5' RACE reads via MiXCR and lists one record per CDR3 protein. The sample shows fewer than 25,000 distinct CDR3 sequences, 3.6% of them seen only once. Sequences were obtained from whole blood. The receptors were sampled from an adult who was a healthcare worker with PCR-confirmed SARS-CoV-2 infection or an uninfected control (not recorded which).

This clonotype was found many times. The rearrangement uses TRBV12-3 or TRBV12-4 and TRBJ2-7; D perhaps matches TRBD1 (6 bases). V lost 6 bases to trimming and J lost 5 bases, with 17 bases between them. The CDR3 totals 14 residues. The CDR3 spells CASRVGGAEDEQYF. The CDR3 DNA sequence: TGTGCCAGCAGGGTTGGGGGCGCGGAGGACGAGCAGTACTTC.

This clonotype was seen at least ten times. The J gene is TRBJ2-3, the V gene TRBV5-1; 7 bases line up with TRBD1. With 0 bases clipped from V and 2 bases from J, the junction kept 3 bases outside the gene matches. The germline V gene encodes CDR1 SGHRS and CDR2 YFSETQ. CDR3 length: 15 amino acids. The CDR3 reads CASSLEGTDTDTQYF. For the CDR3, the DNA is TGCGCCAGCAGCTTGGAAGGGACAGACACAGATACGCAGTATTTT.

This clonotype is medium-sized (0.01 to 0.1%) by share. The rearrangement links TRBV11-2 to TRBJ1-1; D is unresolved. Germline CDR1 is SGHAT and CDR2 is FQNNGV. V lost 4 bases to trimming and J lost 1 base, with 10 bases between them. CDR3 size: 14 residues. CDR3 protein: CASSYPRQNTEAFF. In nucleotides, the CDR3 is TGTGCCAGCAGCTACCCACGACAGAACACTGAAGCTTTCTTT.

This clonotype was observed at least ten times. V is TRBV6-6 and J is TRBJ1-6, with D perhaps TRBD1 (5 bases). The CDR3 is 16 residues long. V was clipped by 7 bases and J by 9 bases, with 22 bases between them. Germline V lookup: CDR1 MNHNY, CDR2 SVGAGI (reference sequence). The CDR3 loop reads CASTSGGGERRSPLHF. The CDR3 DNA is TGTGCCAGCACCTCCGGGGGTGGGGAGCGACGTTCACCCCTCCACTTT.

This clonotype was seen ten or more times. The genes are TRBV5-1 and TRBJ2-6; D remains ambiguous. This CDR3 is built from 14 residues. Germline V gene sequence: CDR1 SGHRS, CDR2 YFSETQ. V was trimmed by 1 base and J by 2 bases, leaving 4 bases between them. In DNA, the CDR3 is TGCGCCAGCAGCTTGCGGCCTGGGGCCAACGTCCTGACTTTC. Translation: CASSLRPGANVLTF.

This clonotype was found many times. The chain has TRBV20-1 and TRBJ1-2; 7 bases match TRBD1. Germline-derived CDR1 and CDR2 are DFQATT and SNEGSKA (reference sequence). V dropped 6 bases and J dropped 3; count of bases not matched to a gene: 10. This CDR3 is built from 14 residues. The CDR3 here is CSAKRRDRDYGYTF. CDR3 sequence (DNA): TGCAGTGCAAAGAGGAGGGACAGAGACTATGGCTACACCTTC.

This clonotype was counted ten times or more. V is TRBV11-2 and J is TRBJ2-1; no definite D call. The CDR3 runs to 12 residues. Germline CDR1 and CDR2: SGHAT and FQNNGV. The ends were cut back, 3 bases at V and 3 bases at J, with 3 bases in the middle. CDR3 in DNA: TGTGCCAGCAGCTTGGGCTACAATGAGCAGTTCTTC. Translation: CASSLGYNEQFF.

This clonotype was recorded many times. The V call is TRBV7-9, the J call TRBJ1-1; 8 positions agree with TRBD1. This CDR3 has 16 residues. Germline loops: CDR1 SEHNR, CDR2 FQNEAQ (reference sequence). The V and J ends lost 3 bases and 1 base, in that order; junction bases with no gene match: 7. The CDR3 coding sequence is TGTGCCAGCAGCTTCGGACAGGGTCGACCGAACACTGAAGCTTTCTTT. It is translated as CASSFGQGRPNTEAFF. Looking up the rest from reference TRBV7-9 and TRBJ1-1 gives the full variable domain: DTGVSQNPRHKITKRGQNVTFRCDPISEHNRLYWYRQTLGQGPEFLTYFQNEAQLEKSRLLSDRFSAERPKGSFSTLEIQRTEQGDSAMYLCASSFGQGRPNTEAFFGQGTRLTVV.

This clonotype was seen ten or more times. The chain has TRBV7-2 and TRBJ2-5; 8 bases are a match to TRBD1. The CDR3 is 12 residues long. After removal of 5 bases from V and 9 bases from J, the junction contained 5 bases not matched to a gene. Germline V gives CDR1 SGHTA, CDR2 FQGNSA. The CDR3 DNA reads as TGTGCCAGCAGCAACGGGACAGGTCCCCAGTACTTC. It encodes CASSNGTGPQYF. Filled out from reference TRBV7-2 and TRBJ2-5, the complete variable domain reads GAGVSQSPSNKVTEKGKDVELRCDPISGHTALYWYRQSLGQGLEFLIYFQGNSAPDKSGLPSDRFSAERTGGSVSTLTIQRTQQEDSAVYLCASSNGTGPQYFGPGTRLLVL.

This clonotype was counted many times. The chain joins TRBV27 to TRBJ1-4; D is uncertain. CDR1 is MNHEY and CDR2 is SMNVEV in the germline V gene (reference sequence). V lost 5 bases and J lost 8, with 18 bases in between. The CDR3 length is 15 residues. CDR3 region: CASSKLGDRGEKLFF. CDR3 coding DNA: TGTGCCAGCAGTAAGCTGGGAGATCGGGGAGAAAAACTGTTTTTT.

This clonotype was counted many times. The chain employs TRBV20-1 and TRBJ2-7; TRBD2 aligns across 7 bases. The germline V gene encodes CDR1 DFQATT and CDR2 SNEGSKA (reference sequence). The length of the CDR3 is 14 residues. Trimming took 2 bases from V and 0 from J; bases not matched to a gene: 4. The CDR3 nucleotides read TGCAGTGCTAGATGGGGGGGTAACTCCTACGAGCAGTACTTC. Its translation is CSARWGGNSYEQYF.

Ten or more counts support this clonotype. The gene calls are TRBV20-1 and TRBJ1-1; tentative D call: TRBD1 (6 bases). The CDR3 is 15 residues long. V gave up 6 bases and J gave up 5 bases, with 22 bases separating them. Germline assignment: CDR1 DFQATT and CDR2 SNEGSKA (reference sequence). DNA of the CDR3: TGCAGTGCCATGGAGGTATTACAGGGAAGAACTGAAGCTTTCTTT. Amino acids: CSAMEVLQGRTEAFF.

In this sample, this clonotype turned up many times. The chain carries TRBV12-3 or TRBV12-4 and TRBJ1-6, with a possible D match to TRBD1 (5 bases). The CDR3 covers 14 residues. With 4 bases removed from V and 4 bases from J, the gap between germline ends came to 8 bases. CDR3 residues: CASSSGQYNSPLHF. CDR3 in DNA: TGTGCCAGCAGTTCCGGACAATATAATTCACCCCTCCACTTT.

The table lists this clonotype with many counts. This chain connects TRBV6-2 or TRBV6-3 to TRBJ2-2; 7 bases map to TRBD2. This CDR3 has 16 amino acids. Germline assignment: CDR1 MNHEY and CDR2 SVGEGT. Trimming at V came to 2 bases and at J to 8 bases, leaving 11 bases not matched to a gene. This CDR3 is CASSYRLADPSGELFF. CDR3 DNA sequence: TGTGCCAGCAGTTACCGTCTAGCGGACCCTTCTGGGGAGCTGTTTTTT.

In its sample, this clonotype was seen many times. J is TRBJ2-5 and V is TRBV28; 11 positions agree with TRBD1. Germline-derived CDR1 and CDR2 are MDHEN and SYDVKM. The CDR3 extends over 14 amino acids. V was pared by 3 bases and J by 5 bases, with 2 bases of the junction left unmatched. The CDR3 sequence is CASSFRDRGETQYF. For the CDR3, the DNA is TGTGCCAGCAGTTTCCGGGACAGGGGGGAGACCCAGTACTTC.

The rearrangement links TRBV19 to TRBJ2-2, with 13 nucleotides matching TRBD2. This CDR3 comprises 15 residues. After removal of 4 bases from V and 6 bases from J, the junction contained 2 bases not matched to a gene. The germline V gene has CDR1 LNHDA and CDR2 SQIVND (reference sequence). CDR3 protein: CASSTGLAGAGELFF. DNA of the CDR3: TGTGCCAGTAGTACAGGACTAGCGGGAGCCGGGGAGCTGTTTTTT.